The next 26 T cell receptor beta chains were all read from a single sample in a study of blood T cell repertoires in COVID-19. The method was immunoSEQ multiplex PCR; TCRdb's version includes in-frame clones alone and lacks a portion of them. The profile covers 150,000 to 200,000 clones, with approximately 84% appearing a single time and about 6.5% taken by the ten largest. Sequenced input: PBMCs or T cells enriched from blood (not recorded which). The receptors were gathered from a woman between 50 and 59 years old who had recovered from COVID-19.

The genes are TRBV28 and TRBJ1-2; unclear D gene. This CDR3 region has 12 residues. Germline V gene data show CDR1 as MDHEN and CDR2 as SYDVKM. With 11 bases removed from V and 3 bases from J, the gap between germline ends came to 13 bases. CDR3 residues: CASTYRDYGYTF. The CDR3 nucleotides are TGTGCCTCCACTTACCGTGACTATGGCTACACCTTC.

This chain joins TRBV21-1 and TRBJ1-3; the D call in the table, TRBD1, was not verified against the DNA. TRBV21-1 is marked as a pseudogene. There are 18 residues in the CDR3. In DNA form, the CDR3 reads TGTGCCAGCAGCAAGGGACAGAGAAGCGCTAACTCTGGAAACACCATATATTTT. This sequence encodes CASSKGQRSANSGNTIYF.

This clone was seen a single time. The chain carries TRBV27 and TRBJ1-1, with 8 bases lining up with TRBD1. CDR1 MNHEY and CDR2 SMNVEV come from the germline V gene (reference sequence). There are 15 residues in the CDR3. The ends lost 5 bases at V and 3 bases at J; junction bases unmatched: 8. CDR3 amino acids: CASSTRGPWDTEAFF. In nucleotides, the CDR3 is TGTGCCAGCAGTACCAGGGGGCCGTGGGACACTGAAGCTTTCTTT.

The chain recombines TRBV19 with TRBJ2-2, with D maybe TRBD1 (6 bases). Germline loops: CDR1 LNHDA, CDR2 SQIVND (reference sequence). This CDR3 has 17 amino acids. The V end was cut by 5 bases, the J end by 4 bases, with 20 bases between. The CDR3 DNA follows: TGTGCCAGTAGTGGTAGGGTAAACAGGGCAGGCACCGGGGAGCTGTTTTTT. It codes for CASSGRVNRAGTGELFF.

This clone has only a few counts. The chain has TRBV13 and TRBJ2-1; D not resolved. V was shortened by 4 bases and J by 4 bases, with 11 bases between the two germline ends. The CDR3 is made up of 14 amino acids. Germline values: CDR1 PRHDT, CDR2 FYEKMQ (reference sequence). The CDR3 reads CASSSPRRYNEQFF. CDR3 DNA sequence: TGTGCCAGCAGCTCGCCTAGACGGTACAATGAGCAGTTCTTC.

The chain couples TRBV6-5 to TRBJ1-6; 7 bases match TRBD1. Germline CDR1 reads MNHEY; CDR2 reads SVGAGI. This CDR3 has 16 amino acids. The trim removed 0 bases at V and 3 bases at J, leaving 2 bases unmatched. In DNA, the CDR3 is TGTGCCAGCAGTTACTCGACAGGGTTCTATAATTCACCCCTCCACTTT. It translates to CASSYSTGFYNSPLHF.

The rearrangement uses TRBV7-9 and TRBJ2-3, with unresolved D. Trimming took off 2 bases at V and 2 bases at J, with 11 bases between the two ends. Germline lookup yields CDR1 SEHNR and CDR2 FQNEAQ (reference sequence). The CDR3 runs 15 residues. CDR3 sequence: CASSLSRSFTDTQYF. For the CDR3, the DNA is TGTGCCAGCAGCTTAAGTAGAAGTTTCACAGATACGCAGTATTTT.

The rearrangement uses TRBV10-1 and TRBJ2-3; the D gene is possibly TRBD2 (5 bases). The germline V gene has CDR1 WNHNN and CDR2 SYGVQD (reference sequence). Deletions cut 0 bases from V and 4 bases from J, with 8 bases between. CDR3 length equals 14 residues. CDR3 bases: TGCGCCAGCAGTGAGTCGTCCGGGGCAGATACGCAGTATTTT. Residues: CASSESSGADTQYF.

This chain uses TRBV6-2 or TRBV6-3 with TRBJ2-1; 8 positions match TRBD2. The junction had 4 bases not matched to a gene; V was cut back by 2 bases and J by 10 bases. Germline loops: CDR1 MNHEY, CDR2 SVGEGT. CDR3 size: 13 residues. This CDR3 reads CASSYGTSLEQFF. DNA of the CDR3: TGTGCCAGCAGTTACGGGACTAGTTTGGAGCAGTTCTTC.

The genes are TRBV25-1 and TRBJ1-3; D is perhaps TRBD1 (6 bases). V lost 5 bases and J lost 0, with 11 bases in between. Germline values: CDR1 MGHDK, CDR2 SYGVNS. The CDR3 sequence is 15 residues long. The CDR3 region is CASSTGTNSGNTIYF. CDR3 nucleotides: TGTGCCAGCAGTACCGGGACAAACTCTGGAAACACCATATATTTT.

The chain links TRBV18 to TRBJ1-1; 9 nucleotides align to TRBD1. Germline CDR1 KGHSH, CDR2 LQKENI. The CDR3 contains 14 residues. V lost 4 bases and J lost 2; bases outside the gene matches: 2. The CDR3 sequence is CASSQDRGNTEAFF. CDR3 nucleotides: TGTGCCAGCTCACAGGACAGGGGTAACACTGAAGCTTTCTTT.

On this clone: In the same sample, other DNA sequences code for this CDR3. This sequence joins TRBV11-2 and TRBJ2-7; D is unclear. This CDR3 has 12 amino acids. V shed 1 base and J shed 4 bases, with 5 bases lying between them. CDR1 is SGHAT and CDR2 is FQNNGV in the germline V gene. CDR3 sequence: CASSLAGYEQYF. The CDR3 DNA reads as TGTGCCAGCAGCTTAGCGGGTTACGAGCAGTACTTC. Full variable domain (outside the CDR3, taken from reference TRBV11-2 and TRBJ2-7): EAGVAQSPRYKIIEKRQSVAFWCNPISGHATLYWYQQILGQGPKLLIQFQNNGVVDDSQLPKDRFSAERLKGVDSTLKIQPAKLEDSAVYLCASSLAGYEQYFGPGTRLTVT.

The V gene is TRBV19, the J gene TRBJ1-2; maybe TRBD1 (5 bases). The germline V gene encodes CDR1 LNHDA and CDR2 SQIVND (reference sequence). This CDR3 is 16 amino acids long. V was shortened by 5 bases and J by 6 bases, with 22 bases between the two germline ends. CDR3 residues: CASSGPGSSSRDGYTF. Here the CDR3 DNA reads TGTGCCAGTAGTGGGCCAGGGTCATCGAGTCGAGATGGCTACACCTTC.

The rearrangement joins TRBV3-1 (or the pseudogene TRBV3-2) to TRBJ1-3; D unclear. Germline V lookup: CDR1 LGHDT, CDR2 YNNKEL (reference sequence). The CDR3 runs 11 residues. V was clipped by 6 bases and J by 4 bases, with 4 bases between them. The CDR3 coding sequence is TGTGCCAGCAGTCCAGGAAACACCATATATTTT. Its translation is CASSPGNTIYF.

V usage is TRBV5-8 and J usage is TRBJ1-5, with D perhaps matching TRBD1 (6 bases). The V gene's germline CDR1 is SGHTS and CDR2 YDEGEE. Trimming stripped 3 bases from V and 0 bases from J, with 13 bases between. This CDR3 comprises 16 residues. CDR3 region: CASSSDRTYSNQPQHF. CDR3 nucleotide sequence: TGTGCCAGCAGCTCAGACAGGACTTATAGCAATCAGCCCCAGCATTTT.

This chain connects TRBV30 to TRBJ1-2; 7 bases fit TRBD1. CDR1 is GTSNPN and CDR2 is SVGIG in the germline V gene (reference sequence). V trimming: 2 bases; J trimming: 4 bases; junction bases outside the gene matches: 4. The CDR3 covers 13 residues. CDR3 in amino acids: CAWSLTGSYGYTF. CDR3 bases: TGTGCCTGGAGTCTGACAGGGAGCTATGGCTACACCTTC.

The V and J genes are TRBV5-8 and TRBJ1-5; D call uncertain. V lost 0 bases, J lost 0 bases, and 7 bases lay in between. The CDR3 is 15 residues long. The germline gives CDR1 SGHTS, CDR2 YDEGEE. The CDR3 nucleotides are TGTGCCAGCAGCTTGGGGACTTATAGCAATCAGCCCCAGCATTTT. It codes for CASSLGTYSNQPQHF.

The chain carries TRBV19 and TRBJ1-3; D is unclear. The length of the CDR3 is 13 residues. The germline V and J ends were trimmed by 10 bases and 0 bases, with 10 bases remaining between them. Germline V gene data show CDR1 as LNHDA and CDR2 as SQIVND (reference sequence). The chain's CDR3 is CATIQTSGNTIYF. Written as DNA, the CDR3 is TGTGCCACCATACAGACCTCTGGAAACACCATATATTTT. Supplemented by reference TRBV19 and TRBJ1-3, the full variable domain reads DGGITQSPKYLFRKEGQNVTLSCEQNLNHDAMYWYRQDPGQGLRLIYYSQIVNDFQKGDIAEGYSVSREKKESFPLTVTSAQKNPTAFYLCATIQTSGNTIYFGEGSWLTVV.

The V gene is TRBV5-4, the J gene TRBJ1-2; TRBD1 is a possible D gene (6 bases). Trimming stripped 5 bases from V and 2 bases from J, with 10 bases between. The CDR3 runs to 13 residues. The V gene's germline CDR1 is SGHNT and CDR2 YYREEE (reference sequence). The CDR3 bases are TGTGCCAGCAGTCGCGGACAGAACTATGGCTACACCTTC. Its protein product is CASSRGQNYGYTF.

As DNA, the CDR3 is TGTGCCAGTAGTATTGCAGGGACAGCTACGAACACTGAAGCTTTCTTT. It yields the protein CASSIAGTATNTEAFF. The V and J genes are TRBV19 and TRBJ1-1; TRBD1 agrees at 7 bases. The trim removed 3 bases at V and 1 base at J, leaving 8 bases unmatched. The CDR3 loop spans 16 amino acids. In germline, CDR1 is LNHDA, CDR2 SQIVND (reference sequence).

This clone was detected once. The rearrangement links TRBV5-1 to TRBJ2-5; TRBD1 matches at 7 bases. Germline CDR1 SGHRS, CDR2 YFSETQ. The CDR3 runs 14 residues. J was trimmed by 1 base and V by 4 bases; bases with no gene match: 4. CDR3 nucleotide sequence: TGCGCCAGCAGCCTCCGGGACAGCCAAGAGACCCAGTACTTC. This codes for CASSLRDSQETQYF.

This clone showed up just once. The chain employs TRBV5-6 and TRBJ2-2, with D tentatively TRBD2 (5 bases). Germline V gene sequence: CDR1 SGHDT, CDR2 YYEEEE. CDR3 length equals 13 residues. V lost 4 bases, J lost 5 bases, and 9 bases lay in between. The CDR3 DNA reads as TGTGCCAGCAGCCACCCGGGAACCGGGGAGCTGTTTTTT. It is translated as CASSHPGTGELFF.

The rearrangement joins TRBV6-5 to TRBJ2-1; TRBD2 matches 12 bases. The CDR3 contains 16 residues. CDR1 is MNHEY, CDR2 SVGAGI, per germline. V was clipped by 4 bases and J by 6 bases; unmatched bases: 7. DNA of the CDR3: TGTGCCAGCAGTTCATTACTAGCGGGAGGAGGCAATGAGCAGTTCTTC. Translation gives CASSSLLAGGGNEQFF.

The chain is built from TRBV7-9 and TRBJ2-3, with TRBD1 identical over 10 bases. The CDR3 runs to 16 residues. From germline, CDR1 is SEHNR and CDR2 FQNEAQ (reference sequence). V dropped 4 bases and J dropped 4; count of bases not matched to a gene: 8. The CDR3 bases are TGTGCCAGCAGCTGGCCCCGGGACAGGGGAGCAGATACGCAGTATTTT. Amino acid sequence: CASSWPRDRGADTQYF.

The V and J genes are TRBV30 and TRBJ1-4; 10 nucleotides line up with TRBD1. The CDR3 has 13 residues. Per germline, CDR1 GTSNPN and CDR2 SVGIG (reference sequence). Trimming removed 3 bases from V and 8 bases from J; junction bases left unmatched: 3. The CDR3 here is CAWSDRGHEKLFF. In nucleotides, the CDR3 is TGTGCCTGGAGCGACAGGGGGCACGAAAAACTGTTTTTT.

J is TRBJ1-5 and V is TRBV15; 8 bases fit TRBD1. CDR3 length equals 12 residues. The V and J ends lost 0 bases and 16 bases, in that order; junction bases with no gene match: 5. Germline V gene data show CDR1 as LNHNV and CDR2 as YYDKDF (reference sequence). The CDR3 region has the DNA TGTGCCACCAGCAGAGATCACAGGGGGGTCCATTTT. Amino acids: CATSRDHRGVHF.